Listed below are T cell receptor beta chains from one sample, sequenced in a study of cytomegalovirus exposure and HLA in healthy donors. Method: immunoSEQ multiplex PCR; TCRdb's copy keeps in-frame clones and lacks some. The sample consists of more than 65,000 clones, approximately 83% of them appearing once. The sequenced sample was PBMCs. These receptors all stem from a man in his forties in good health and CMV-seronegative. The CDR3 runs from the conserved cysteine through the conserved F or W. Fields, in order: clone size, J gene, V gene, D gene, CDR3 DNA, CDR3 protein. D genes are given only for firm matches. Expanded clones are given a class, and other clones once, few, many or no size at all.

clone size: .
J gene: TRBJ1-4
V gene: TRBV7-9
D gene: TRBD1
CDR3 DNA: TGTGCCAGCAGCTGGGGACAGAGGGGGGAAAAACTGTTTTTT
CDR3 protein: CASSWGQRGEKLFF

clone size: .
J gene: TRBJ1-6
V gene: TRBV4-1
D gene: .
CDR3 DNA: TGCGCCAGCAGCCAAGACAGGACAAATAATTCACCCCTCCACTTT
CDR3 protein: CASSQDRTNNSPLHF

clone size: few
J gene: TRBJ1-1
V gene: TRBV6-5
D gene: .
CDR3 DNA: TGTGCCAGCAGTTACGCCCTGGGGCTAGGCACTGAAGCTTTCTTT
CDR3 protein: CASSYALGLGTEAFF

clone size: once
J gene: TRBJ1-4
V gene: TRBV19
D gene: .
CDR3 DNA: TGTGCCAGTAGACAGTTCAATGAAAAACTGTTTTTT
CDR3 protein: CASRQFNEKLFF

clone size: .
J gene: TRBJ2-5
V gene: TRBV6-5
D gene: TRBD2
CDR3 DNA: TGTGCCAGCAGTTACAGACTAGCGGGGGGGCAGGAGACCCAGTACTTC
CDR3 protein: CASSYRLAGGQETQYF

clone size: .
J gene: TRBJ1-4
V gene: TRBV7-8
D gene: .
CDR3 DNA: TGTGCCAGCAGCCCCAACAGGGTCGCCAGAAATGAAAAACTGTTTTTT
CDR3 protein: CASSPNRVARNEKLFF

clone size: .
J gene: TRBJ1-1
V gene: TRBV2
D gene: TRBD1
CDR3 DNA: TGTGCCAGCAGTACCGGGACAGACGGTATAGCTTTCTTT
CDR3 protein: CASSTGTDGIAFF

clone size: .
J gene: TRBJ1-2
V gene: TRBV4-1
D gene: .
CDR3 DNA: TGCGCCAGCCGCCCGACAGGAAACTATGGCTACACCTTC
CDR3 protein: CASRPTGNYGYTF

clone size: .
J gene: TRBJ2-7
V gene: TRBV7-3
D gene: .
CDR3 DNA: TGTGCCAGCAGACAAACAGGGACCTCCTACGAGCAGTACTTC
CDR3 protein: CASRQTGTSYEQYF

clone size: .
J gene: TRBJ2-6
V gene: TRBV28
D gene: TRBD1
CDR3 DNA: TGTGCCAGCTGGTCAGGGGGAGTCTGGGCCAACGTCCTGACTTTC
CDR3 protein: CASWSGGVWANVLTF

clone size: .
J gene: TRBJ2-7
V gene: TRBV9
D gene: .
CDR3 DNA: TGTGCCAGCAGCGTAGGGCCACTATCCTTCGACGAGCAGTACTTC
CDR3 protein: CASSVGPLSFDEQYF